This T cell receptor beta chain is from a study of T-cell reconstitution after alpha-beta-depleted transplantation in children. This clonotype has a count of ten or more. Preparation of the TCRbeta library was carried out with unique molecular identifiers. TCRdb re-called the PCR reads through MiXCR, storing one row per CDR3 protein. The sample lists roughly 89,000 distinct CDR3 sequences, roughly an eighth seen once, with over 11% in the top ten. The TCR comes from a human donor who donated a stem cell graft to a child with inherited bone marrow failure. Sequenced here: PBMCs from the stem cell graft donor, sampled from the stem cell graft.

CDR3 sequence reads: CASSQSDSGTQYF. The CDR3 DNA follows: TGTGCCAGCAGCCAAAGCGACTCGGGGACCCAGTACTTC. This rearrangement joins TRBV3-1 to TRBJ2-5; D gene ambiguous. Between the trimmed V and J ends, which lost 2 bases and 7 bases, there was a span of 11 bases. Germline values: CDR1 LGHDT, CDR2 YNNKEL (reference sequence). The CDR3 runs to 13 residues.